These 9 T cell receptor beta chains were all obtained from the same sample, sequenced in a study of response to subunit inactivated influenza vaccine. TCRdb ran MiXCR on the RT-PCR reads and lists one entry per CDR3 protein. The repertoire holds under 950,000 distinct CDR3 sequences, with approximately 21% as singletons. The material was PBMCs from blood, obtained 5 days after vaccination. The receptors stem from a man between 45 and 60 years old who received an inactivated influenza vaccine.

This clonotype was counted many times. This chain uses TRBV29-1 with TRBJ1-1; D remains unclear. Germline CDR1 and CDR2: SQVTM and ANQGSEA. The CDR3 extends over 13 amino acids. The V and J ends lost 2 bases and 3 bases respectively, with 10 bases between them. CDR3 residues: CSVEPGFYTEAFF. CDR3 DNA sequence: TGCAGCGTTGAACCGGGCTTTTACACTGAAGCTTTCTTT.

In its sample, this clonotype was seen once. V and J are TRBV28 and TRBJ2-7, with D possibly TRBD2 on 6 matching bases. The V end was cut by 8 bases, the J end by 7 bases, with 15 bases between. From germline, CDR1 is MDHEN and CDR2 SYDVKM. The CDR3 has 12 amino acids. CDR3 in amino acids: CASGYTAGEQYF. DNA for the CDR3: TGTGCCAGCGGGTACACCGCGGGGGAGCAGTACTTC.

In its sample, this clonotype was seen a few times. The genes are TRBV20-1 and TRBJ2-2; D uncertain. V lost 0 bases to trimming and J lost 6 bases, with 8 bases between them. The CDR3 is 13 residues long. The V gene's germline CDR1 is DFQATT and CDR2 SNEGSKA (reference sequence). CDR3 sequence: CSARDFVAGELFF. CDR3 nucleotides: TGCAGTGCTAGAGATTTTGTCGCCGGGGAGCTGTTTTTT.

This clonotype occurred a few times. V is TRBV5-1 and J is TRBJ1-1; D might be TRBD1 (6 bases). CDR3 length: 14 residues. Trimming removed 4 bases from V and 4 bases from J, with 14 bases in between. The germline V gene has CDR1 SGHRS and CDR2 YFSETQ. The CDR3 here is CASSPKGGGTEAFF. In DNA form, the CDR3 reads TGCGCCAGCAGCCCGAAAGGGGGGGGCACTGAAGCTTTCTTT.

This clonotype was counted only a few times. The chain uses TRBV7-9 and TRBJ2-7; no firm D call. Per germline, CDR1 SEHNR and CDR2 FQNEAQ (reference sequence). V was clipped by 1 base and J by 7 bases, with 14 bases between them. The CDR3 covers 14 residues. The CDR3 reads CASSLDTVSDEQYF. Written as DNA, the CDR3 is TGTGCCAGCAGCTTAGATACCGTTTCCGATGAGCAGTACTTC.

The V call is TRBV5-4, the J call TRBJ1-2; TRBD1 might be the D (5 bases). Germline lookup yields CDR1 SGHNT and CDR2 YYREEE (reference sequence). The CDR3 totals 16 residues. The V gene lost 1 base and the J gene lost 8 bases, with 21 bases spanning the gap. The CDR3 DNA reads as TGTGCCAGCAGCTTGATTACCCCCACCCAGGGAAGAGGCTACACCTTC. Amino acids: CASSLITPTQGRGYTF.

This sequence joins TRBV5-1 and TRBJ2-1; 8 positions match TRBD1. The CDR3 runs to 17 residues. V trimming: 2 bases; J trimming: 4 bases; junction bases outside the gene matches: 11. Germline V gene data show CDR1 as SGHRS and CDR2 as YFSETQ. CDR3 nucleotides: TGCGCCAGCAGCTTTTCCTCCGGGGGACAGGAGTACAATGAGCAGTTCTTC. It translates to CASSFSSGGQEYNEQFF.

The chain is built from TRBV2 and TRBJ2-7; D remains ambiguous. V lost 6 bases and J lost 7, with 25 bases in between. CDR3 length equals 16 residues. Germline CDR1 reads SNHLY; CDR2 reads FYNNEI. CDR3 sequence reads: CASRPLQDSLGWEQYF. In DNA, the CDR3 is TGTGCCAGCAGGCCACTTCAAGACTCACTGGGGTGGGAGCAGTACTTC.

The J gene is TRBJ2-1, the V gene TRBV5-6, with 11 bases fitting TRBD2. From germline, CDR1 is SGHDT and CDR2 YYEEEE. The CDR3 loop spans 16 amino acids. J lost 4 bases, V lost 5 bases, and 8 bases had no gene match. CDR3 sequence (DNA): TGTGCCAGCAGGAGACTAGCGGGAATCCTATACAATGAGCAGTTCTTC. Translating gives CASRRLAGILYNEQFF.